One and the same sample provided the 28 T cell receptor beta chains below, sequenced in a study of multiple sclerosis patients with progressive multifocal leukoencephalopathy. TCRdb's table, derived via immunoSEQ multiplex PCR, lists solely in-frame clones and lacks some. There are approximately 31,000 clones in the sample; around nine tenths occur only once, and about 1.5% lies in the top ten. As for time point: before natalizumab initiation. The sample comprised PBMCs. These receptors all stem from a human donor with multiple sclerosis.

The chain recombines TRBV11-3 with TRBJ2-7; D unresolved. The CDR3 contains 15 residues. The germline V and J ends were trimmed by 1 base and 6 bases, with 16 bases remaining between them. From germline, CDR1 is SGHNT and CDR2 YENEEA. The CDR3 protein is CASSLASRRSAEQYF. In nucleotides, the CDR3 is TGTGCCAGCAGCTTAGCTTCACGACGGTCCGCCGAGCAGTACTTC.

The V call is TRBV6-5, the J call TRBJ2-5; possibly TRBD1 for D (6 bases). The DNA matches TRBJ2-7 better at its end, which makes the J call doubtful. This CDR3 contains 13 residues. Germline V gene data show CDR1 as MNHEY and CDR2 as SVGAGI. CDR3 bases: TGTGCCAGCAGTTACCTCAGGGGTTCCGAGCAGTACTTC. It encodes CASSYLRGSEQYF.

This clone was found once. The chain combines TRBV11-2 with TRBJ2-3, with TRBD2 matching 9 bases. The CDR3 contains 14 residues. The ends lost 6 bases at V and 2 bases at J; junction bases unmatched: 3. CDR1 and CDR2 from the germline V gene are SGHAT and FQNNGV. In DNA form, the CDR3 reads TGTGCCAGCAGTCTAGCGGGAATCACAGATACGCAGTATTTT. As protein: CASSLAGITDTQYF.

V usage is TRBV19 and J usage is TRBJ2-1, with TRBD2 as a possible D gene (5 bases). There are 13 residues in the CDR3. V gave up 4 bases and J gave up 14 bases, with 18 bases separating them. The V gene's germline CDR1 is LNHDA and CDR2 SQIVND (reference sequence). For the CDR3, the DNA is TGTGCCAGTAGTAGGCGGGCGGTAGAAACTAAGTTCTTC. It yields the protein CASSRRAVETKFF.

The gene calls are TRBV6-5 and TRBJ1-1; D remains unclear. V lost 0 bases and J lost 8, with 7 bases in between. The CDR3 covers 12 residues. CDR1 is MNHEY and CDR2 is SVGAGI in the germline V gene. The CDR3 is CASSYSPSEAFF. Written as DNA, the CDR3 is TGTGCCAGCAGTTACTCCCCTTCAGAAGCTTTCTTT.

The CDR3 sequence is CASSPGGNEQFF. CDR3 DNA: TGTGCCAGCAGTCCTGGGGGCAATGAGCAGTTCTTC. The chain employs TRBV7-2 and TRBJ2-1, with D tentatively TRBD1 or TRBD2 (5 bases each). V was cut by 6 bases and J by 6 bases, with 9 bases left in between. Germline CDR1 and CDR2: SGHTA and FQGNSA. CDR3 length: 12 amino acids.

The chain has TRBV5-1 and TRBJ2-6, with TRBD1 as a possible D gene (6 bases). CDR1 and CDR2 from the germline V gene are SGHRS and YFSETQ. The length of the CDR3 is 17 residues. The ends were cut back, 4 bases at V and 0 bases at J, with 14 bases in the middle. CDR3 nucleotides: TGCGCCAGCAGCCATCGGACAGTACACTCTGGGGCCAACGTCCTGACTTTC. Translation gives CASSHRTVHSGANVLTF.

This rearrangement joins TRBV28 to TRBJ1-2; the D gene is possibly TRBD1 (6 bases). The CDR3 consists of 12 residues. Germline assignment: CDR1 MDHEN and CDR2 SYDVKM. V was shortened by 7 bases and J by 4 bases, with 10 bases between the two germline ends. The CDR3 reads CASNGGFYGYTF. CDR3 coding DNA: TGTGCCAGCAATGGGGGCTTCTATGGCTACACCTTC.

The rearrangement links TRBV7-3 to TRBJ2-5; maybe TRBD2 (7 bases). In germline, CDR1 is SGHTA, CDR2 FQGTGA. This CDR3 comprises 15 residues. Trimming cost V 0 bases and J 5 bases, with 13 bases left between them. CDR3 in DNA: TGTGCCAGCAGCTTAACGTTCGGGGGGCTTGAGACCCAGTACTTC. Amino acids: CASSLTFGGLETQYF.

This chain joins TRBV7-9 and TRBJ2-7; D assignment may be TRBD1 or TRBD2 (5 bases each). With 5 bases removed from V and 3 bases from J, the gap between germline ends came to 14 bases. From germline, CDR1 is SEHNR and CDR2 FQNEAQ (reference sequence). This CDR3 comprises 14 residues. CDR3 nucleotides: TGTGCCAGCAGCACCCCCGGGGACGGCTACGAGCAGTACTTC. Its translation is CASSTPGDGYEQYF.

The table lists this clone with a count of one. The rearrangement uses TRBV19 and TRBJ2-7, with D tentatively TRBD1 or TRBD2 (6 bases each). Trimming shortened V by 8 bases and J by 6 bases, and 17 bases separated the two germline ends. The CDR3 runs to 13 residues. Germline values: CDR1 LNHDA, CDR2 SQIVND (reference sequence). In nucleotides, the CDR3 is TGTGCCAGTCGCCCCATGGGGGGCTCCGAGCAGTACTTC. This encodes CASRPMGGSEQYF.

The CDR3 sequence is CASGFNEQFF. The CDR3 region has the DNA TGTGCCAGCGGGTTCAATGAGCAGTTCTTC. J is TRBJ2-1 and V is TRBV6-1; D remains ambiguous. This CDR3 contains 10 residues. Trimming removed 8 bases at V and 6 bases at J, with 5 bases between. Germline CDR1 and CDR2: MNHNS and SASEGT.

This chain links TRBV28 with TRBJ2-7; 8 nucleotides line up with TRBD1. Looked up from germline, CDR1 is MDHEN and CDR2 is SYDVKM. Losses at the gene ends were 5 bases for V and 1 base for J; bases not matched to a gene: 7. This CDR3 is built from 15 residues. For the CDR3, the DNA is TGTGCCAGCAGTGAGCAGGGGGCTAGATCCTACGAGCAGTACTTC. Translation: CASSEQGARSYEQYF.

V is TRBV4-3 and J is TRBJ1-2, with 9 bases that match TRBD1. The CDR3 covers 14 residues. CDR1 is LGHNA and CDR2 is YSLEER in the germline V gene. Trimming took 2 bases from V and 6 from J; bases not matched to a gene: 4. CDR3 protein: CASSQWTGEDGYTF. Here the CDR3 DNA reads TGCGCCAGCAGCCAATGGACAGGGGAGGATGGCTACACCTTC.

The J gene is TRBJ1-2, the V gene TRBV7-8, with D perhaps matching TRBD1 (5 bases). Trimming stripped 3 bases from V and 4 bases from J, with 15 bases between. This CDR3 has 15 residues. Looked up from germline, CDR1 is SGHVS and CDR2 is FQNEAQ. DNA for the CDR3: TGTGCCAGCAGCTTGCAGAAGGGACCGACCTATGGCTACACCTTC. It translates to CASSLQKGPTYGYTF.

The J gene is TRBJ2-5, the V gene TRBV29-1; D uncertain. CDR1 is SQVTM, CDR2 ANQGSEA, per germline. Trimming left V 7 bases short and J 1 base short, with 7 bases between. The CDR3 has 11 residues. The CDR3 reads CSAALQETQYF. CDR3 bases: TGCAGCGCCGCCCTCCAAGAGACCCAGTACTTC.

The chain couples TRBV9 to TRBJ1-2; TRBD1 might be the D (5 bases). Trimming took off 0 bases at V and 6 bases at J, with 24 bases between the two ends. The germline V gene has CDR1 SGDLS and CDR2 YYNGEE. The CDR3 is 18 residues long. The CDR3: CASSVVGTGSTGINGYTF. The CDR3 region has the DNA TGTGCCAGCAGCGTAGTGGGGACCGGGTCCACCGGCATCAATGGCTACACCTTC. Full variable domain (outside the CDR3, taken from reference TRBV9 and TRBJ1-2): DSGVTQTPKHLITATGQRVTLRCSPRSGDLSVYWYQQSLDQGLQFLIQYYNGEERAKGNILERFSAQQFPDLHSELNLSSLELGDSALYFCASSVVGTGSTGINGYTFGSGTRLTVV.

The CDR3 DNA sequence: TGTGCCAGCAGCTTGGCCGACAGGATGGGGATCGGCTACACCTTC. Protein: CASSLADRMGIGYTF. The chain uses TRBV5-6 and TRBJ1-2, with a tentative D call TRBD1 (6 bases). CDR3 size: 15 residues. The germline V and J ends were trimmed by 0 bases and 8 bases, with 17 bases remaining between them. In germline, CDR1 is SGHDT, CDR2 YYEEEE.

The rearrangement uses TRBV5-4 and TRBJ1-4, with D perhaps matching TRBD1 (5 bases). CDR3 length: 17 residues. Per germline, CDR1 SGHNT and CDR2 YYREEE (reference sequence). Trimming pared 5 bases from V and 4 bases from J, leaving 21 bases between. The CDR3 loop reads CASSKASSGGVNEKLFF. In nucleotides, the CDR3 is TGTGCCAGCAGTAAGGCGTCATCTGGGGGAGTTAATGAAAAACTGTTTTTT.

The rearrangement joins TRBV5-6 to TRBJ1-2; unclear D gene. Trimming cost V 1 base and J 7 bases, with 17 bases left between them. Germline loops: CDR1 SGHDT, CDR2 YYEEEE. The CDR3 runs 15 residues. DNA for the CDR3: TGTGCCAGCAGCTTGTTTGGTACAAAATCGACTGGCTACACCTTC. The encoded protein is CASSLFGTKSTGYTF.

V is TRBV6-5 and J is TRBJ2-5, with 7 bases aligning to TRBD2. The CDR3 sequence is 15 residues long. Germline V gene sequence: CDR1 MNHEY, CDR2 SVGAGI. The J segment lost 5 bases and the V segment lost 4 bases, leaving 10 bases of the junction unmatched. The DNA for the CDR3 is TGTGCCAGCAGTTCGTCTGGCGGGAGTATGGAGACCCAGTACTTC. This gives the protein CASSSSGGSMETQYF.

The V gene is TRBV6-1, the J gene TRBJ1-4; D perhaps matches TRBD1 (5 bases). The CDR3 totals 13 residues. V gave up 1 base and J gave up 13 bases, with 13 bases separating them. Germline CDR1 is MNHNS and CDR2 is SASEGT. CDR3 amino acids: CASSEGLSTGLFF. In DNA form, the CDR3 reads TGTGCCAGCAGTGAAGGGCTGAGCACAGGACTGTTTTTT.

This chain links TRBV5-4 with TRBJ2-5; tentatively, D is TRBD1 (6 bases). Trimming left V 5 bases short and J 1 base short, with 12 bases between. The CDR3 is 14 residues long. Germline V lookup: CDR1 SGHNT, CDR2 YYREEE (reference sequence). The CDR3 DNA follows: TGTGCCAGCAGTTTTGGGACACCCCAAGAGACCCAGTACTTC. It translates to CASSFGTPQETQYF.

V is TRBV23-1 and J is TRBJ2-6; D is unresolved. TRBV23-1 is classed as an ORF, of uncertain function. V was clipped by 11 bases and J by 0 bases, with 14 bases between them. The CDR3 runs to 15 residues. The CDR3 DNA reads as TGCGCCGAATCAAAATACCCCTCTGGGGCCAACGTCCTGACTTTC. It yields the protein CAESKYPSGANVLTF.

The chain combines TRBV4-1 with TRBJ2-2, with D possibly being TRBD2 (6 bases). Germline CDR1 MGHRA, CDR2 YSYEKL. The CDR3 has 14 amino acids. Trimming shortened V by 3 bases and J by 7 bases, and 12 bases separated the two germline ends. This CDR3 is CASSQSWGGGELFF. CDR3 sequence (DNA): TGCGCCAGCAGCCAGAGTTGGGGAGGCGGGGAGCTGTTTTTT.

This chain connects TRBV30 to TRBJ1-1; TRBD1 is a possible D gene (5 bases). This CDR3 is 14 amino acids long. Trimming stripped 2 bases from V and 11 bases from J, with 21 bases between. Germline V gene data show CDR1 as GTSNPN and CDR2 as SVGIG (reference sequence). The CDR3 DNA follows: TGTGCCTGGAGTCGTCGGGACGGCGGTCTAGGGGCTTTCTTT. Its translation: CAWSRRDGGLGAFF. The full variable domain, in which reference TRBV30 and TRBJ1-1 provide the parts outside the CDR3, is SQTIHQWPATLVQPVGSPLSLECTVEGTSNPNLYWYRQAAGRGLQLLFYSVGIGQISSEVPQNLSASRPQDRQFILSSKKLLLSDSGFYLCAWSRRDGGLGAFFGQGTRLTVV.

V gene TRBV28 combines with J gene TRBJ2-7, with a possible D match to TRBD1 (6 bases). Trimming cost V 6 bases and J 3 bases, with 15 bases left between them. This CDR3 has 14 residues. Germline CDR1 and CDR2: MDHEN and SYDVKM. CDR3 nucleotides: TGTGCCAGCAGGAGAAGGGACACCCTCTACGAGCAGTACTTC. Its protein product is CASRRRDTLYEQYF. Together with reference TRBV28 and TRBJ2-7, the CDR3 gives the full variable domain: DVKVTQSSRYLVKRTGEKVFLECVQDMDHENMFWYRQDPGLGLRLIYFSYDVKMKEKGDIPEGYSVSREKKERFSLILESASTNQTSMYLCASRRRDTLYEQYFGPGTRLTVT.

The count of this clone is one. The chain is built from TRBV10-3 and TRBJ2-5, with 7 bases aligning to TRBD2. The closer fit of TRBJ2-7 to the DNA end suggests the J call may be wrong. The CDR3 loop spans 14 amino acids. Germline V lookup: CDR1 ENHRY, CDR2 SYGVKD. The CDR3 loop reads CAINLGGVVNEQYF. CDR3 DNA sequence: TGTGCCATCAACTTGGGAGGGGTGGTGAACGAGCAGTACTTC.